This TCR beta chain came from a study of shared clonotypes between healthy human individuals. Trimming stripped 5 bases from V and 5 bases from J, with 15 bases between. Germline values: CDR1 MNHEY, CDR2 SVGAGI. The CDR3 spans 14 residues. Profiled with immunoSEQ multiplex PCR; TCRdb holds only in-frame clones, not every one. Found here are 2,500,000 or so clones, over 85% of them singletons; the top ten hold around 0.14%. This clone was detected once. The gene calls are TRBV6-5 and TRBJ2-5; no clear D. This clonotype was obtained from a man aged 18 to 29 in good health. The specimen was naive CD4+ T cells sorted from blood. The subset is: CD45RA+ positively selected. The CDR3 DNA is TGTGCCAGCAGTCTCCGGACGTCGGTGGAGACCCAGTACTTC. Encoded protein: CASSLRTSVETQYF.